Shown below are 11 T cell receptor beta chains from a single sample sequenced in a study of neurological immune-mediated disorders. MiXCR, run by TCRdb on the 5' RACE reads, gives a single entry per CDR3 protein. The sample lists 81,000 or so distinct CDR3 sequences, approximately 13% occurring once. Described time point: longitudinal time-point 2. The sequenced material came from PBMCs. These receptors were taken from a female donor with HTLV-1-associated myelopathy (HAM/TSP).

The genes are TRBV11-2 and TRBJ2-5, with D unclear. V lost 3 bases to trimming and J lost 4 bases, with 6 bases between them. This CDR3 comprises 12 residues. The V gene's germline CDR1 is SGHAT and CDR2 FQNNGV. In DNA form, the CDR3 reads TGTGCCAGCAGCTTCCTGGGAGAGACCCAGTACTTC. This encodes CASSFLGETQYF.

In DNA, the CDR3 is TGCGCCAGCAGCCATGATTGGACAGCGGAATACGAGCAGTACTTC. Its protein is CASSHDWTAEYEQYF. V and J are TRBV4-1 and TRBJ2-7; D may be TRBD1 (6 bases). The germline V and J ends were trimmed by 3 bases and 4 bases, with 16 bases remaining between them. The CDR3 has 15 amino acids. Germline V lookup: CDR1 MGHRA, CDR2 YSYEKL.

This clonotype has ten or more counts. The CDR3 region has the DNA TGTGCCAGCAGTTTCAAACCCTCTGGAAACACCATATATTTT. It yields the protein CASSFKPSGNTIYF. The chain employs TRBV12-3 or TRBV12-4 and TRBJ1-3; D is undetermined. The CDR3 runs to 14 residues. V was cut by 3 bases and J by 0 bases, with 6 bases left in between.

This clonotype was recorded many times. V gene TRBV20-1 combines with J gene TRBJ2-1; 8 nucleotides match TRBD2. This CDR3 has 14 residues. Germline assignment: CDR1 DFQATT and CDR2 SNEGSKA (reference sequence). V dropped 5 bases and J dropped 5; count of bases not matched to a gene: 8. This chain's CDR3 is CSAGNSGTNNEQFF. The CDR3 bases are TGCAGTGCTGGGAATAGCGGGACAAACAATGAGCAGTTCTTC.

This clonotype was counted many times. The chain couples TRBV27 to TRBJ2-2, with D unclear. CDR3 length equals 15 residues. Germline lookup yields CDR1 MNHEY and CDR2 SMNVEV (reference sequence). Trimming cost V 3 bases and J 6 bases, with 14 bases left between them. DNA of the CDR3: TGTGCCAGCAGTTTCGCGGTTCTGGGTCCCGGGGAGCTGTTTTTT. This gives the protein CASSFAVLGPGELFF.

In this sample, this clonotype turned up many times. This chain connects TRBV7-9 to TRBJ2-2; TRBD1 matches at 8 bases. The CDR3 totals 15 residues. Germline V gene sequence: CDR1 SEHNR, CDR2 FQNEAQ (reference sequence). Trimming cost V 5 bases and J 4 bases; bases outside gene matches: 6. The CDR3 loop is CASSRTGRGTGELFF. CDR3 nucleotides: TGTGCCAGCAGCCGGACAGGGCGAGGCACCGGGGAGCTGTTTTTT.

This clonotype was picked up many times. The rearrangement links TRBV28 to TRBJ2-3; weak D call: TRBD1 (6 bases). CDR1 is MDHEN, CDR2 SYDVKM, per germline. This CDR3 is built from 13 residues. Between the trimmed V and J ends, which lost 7 bases and 6 bases, there was a span of 14 bases. The CDR3 protein is CASTSRGSDTQYF. Written as DNA, the CDR3 is TGTGCCAGCACCTCGAGGGGGTCGGATACGCAGTATTTT.

There are many counts of this clonotype. The V and J genes are TRBV4-1 and TRBJ1-1, with TRBD1 matching over 11 bases. The V gene end was trimmed by 5 bases and the J gene end by 6 bases; junction bases not matched to a gene: 14. CDR1 and CDR2 from the germline V gene are MGHRA and YSYEKL. There are 17 residues in the CDR3. The CDR3 region is CASSSRDRGSLGAEAFF. CDR3 in DNA: TGCGCCAGCAGCTCCCGGGACAGGGGGTCTTTGGGTGCTGAAGCTTTCTTT.

The CDR3 loop reads CASSWDSNPGYEQYF. CDR3 in DNA: TGCGCCAGCAGTTGGGACTCCAATCCTGGCTACGAGCAGTACTTC. The chain joins TRBV5-1 to TRBJ2-7; D may be TRBD2 (6 bases). The germline CDR1 and CDR2 sequences are SGHRS and YFSETQ. The ends were cut back, 5 bases at V and 3 bases at J, with 18 bases in the middle. This CDR3 has 15 amino acids.

This clonotype was seen ten or more times. J is TRBJ2-3 and V is TRBV7-2; 9 nucleotides line up with TRBD2. The junction had 10 bases not matched to a gene; V was cut back by 5 bases and J by 7 bases. The CDR3 spans 15 residues. Germline V CDR1 and CDR2: SGHTA, FQGNSA. The CDR3 reads CASSGIAGGPNTQYF. The DNA for the CDR3 is TGTGCCAGCAGCGGGATCGCGGGGGGGCCAAATACGCAGTATTTT.

This clonotype was seen only a few times. The chain couples TRBV5-1 to TRBJ1-1; unclear D gene. This CDR3 spans 13 amino acids. Trimming removed 4 bases from V and 0 bases from J, with 7 bases in between. Germline CDR1 and CDR2: SGHRS and YFSETQ. The CDR3 region is CASSNLLNTEAFF. CDR3 DNA: TGCGCCAGCAGCAACCTTCTGAACACTGAAGCTTTCTTT.